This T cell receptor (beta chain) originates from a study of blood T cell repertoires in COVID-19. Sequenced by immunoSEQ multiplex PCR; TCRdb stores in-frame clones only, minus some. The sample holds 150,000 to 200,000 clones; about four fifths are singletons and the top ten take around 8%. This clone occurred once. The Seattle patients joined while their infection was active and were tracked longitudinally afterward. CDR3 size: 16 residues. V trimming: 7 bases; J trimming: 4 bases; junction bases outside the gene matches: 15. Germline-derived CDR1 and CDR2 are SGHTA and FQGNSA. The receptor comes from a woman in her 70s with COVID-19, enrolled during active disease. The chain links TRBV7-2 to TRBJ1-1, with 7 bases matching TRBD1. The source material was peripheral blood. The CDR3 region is CASNIQGTAGTTEAFF. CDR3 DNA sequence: TGTGCCAGCAACATACAGGGGACGGCGGGAACCACTGAAGCTTTCTTT.